The TCR beta chain under discussion was sequenced for a study of cytomegalovirus exposure and HLA in healthy donors. The PCR was carried out with 60 Vbeta primers and 13 Jbeta primers. Profiled with immunoSEQ multiplex PCR; TCRdb holds only in-frame clones, not every one. The top ten hold about 2% of the sample, which has some 99,000 clones, roughly three quarters seen once. V gave up 5 bases and J gave up 4 bases; unmatched junction bases: 7. Germline loops: CDR1 SGHTA, CDR2 FQGNSA. The CDR3 is made up of 15 amino acids. The chain carries TRBV7-2 and TRBJ1-1; 10 bases match TRBD1. The receptor was isolated from a man in his forties in good health and CMV-seronegative. Input material: PBMCs. CDR3 sequence (DNA): TGTGCCAGCAGCGCGAACCGGGACAGGGGCACTGAAGCTTTCTTT. Its translation is CASSANRDRGTEAFF.